Presented here are 5 T cell receptor beta chains from one specimen sequenced in a study of cytomegalovirus exposure and HLA in healthy donors. This PCR relied on a set of 60 Vbeta primers and 13 Jbeta primers. The assay was immunoSEQ multiplex PCR, and TCRdb's table has in-frame clones only and misses some. Of roughly 120,000 clones in the sample, 8% to 10% were seen once. The sequenced sample consisted of PBMCs. The source is a man between 25 and 39 years old in good health and CMV-seronegative.

This clone was counted between two and nine times. The chain recombines TRBV29-1 with TRBJ2-3, with a tentative D call TRBD2 (5 bases). The CDR3 extends over 15 amino acids. The germline V gene has CDR1 SQVTM and CDR2 ANQGSEA. V was trimmed by 4 bases and J by 0 bases, leaving 14 bases between them. Here the CDR3 DNA reads TGCAGCGTTGCTCGGCGCGAGCGGAGCACAGATACGCAGTATTTT. The encoded protein is CSVARRERSTDTQYF.

The chain joins TRBV28 to TRBJ2-5, with a tentative D call TRBD1 (5 bases). Trimming cost V 3 bases and J 1 base, with 6 bases left between them. The CDR3 runs to 13 residues. CDR1 and CDR2 (germline): MDHEN, SYDVKM. The CDR3 protein is CASSLQGQETQYF. CDR3 sequence (DNA): TGTGCCAGCAGTTTGCAGGGCCAAGAGACCCAGTACTTC.

This clone was observed a few times. The rearrangement joins TRBV19 to TRBJ2-3; D may be TRBD2 (5 bases). Germline CDR1 is LNHDA and CDR2 is SQIVND (reference sequence). The CDR3 is 15 residues long. With 3 bases removed from V and 1 base from J, the gap between germline ends came to 11 bases. As DNA, the CDR3 is TGTGCCAGTAGTATTCGCCGGGGAGGCACAGATACGCAGTATTTT. This gives the protein CASSIRRGGTDTQYF.

This clone has only a few counts. Here the CDR3 DNA reads TGTGCCAGTAGTCTTCAGGACAGGTTCGGAAACACCATATATTTT. This sequence encodes CASSLQDRFGNTIYF. The V gene is TRBV19, the J gene TRBJ1-3; TRBD1 matches at 7 bases. After removal of 5 bases from V and 4 bases from J, the junction contained 8 bases not matched to a gene. The CDR3 is 15 amino acids. CDR1 and CDR2 (germline): LNHDA, SQIVND (reference sequence).

The V and J genes are TRBV29-1 and TRBJ1-1; D not resolved. This CDR3 is built from 13 residues. Looked up from germline, CDR1 is SQVTM and CDR2 is ANQGSEA. Trimming left V 8 bases short and J 4 bases short, with 17 bases between. The CDR3 region is CSTRPPPGTEAFF. CDR3 coding DNA: TGCAGCACCCGACCTCCTCCGGGCACTGAAGCTTTCTTT.